One and the same sample provided the 5 T cell receptor beta chains below, sequenced in a study of blood T cells in healthy people across ages. Primed by a sample-barcoded 5' primer and a J-beta primer mix, a second PCR proceeded for 7 to 11 cycles. MiXCR was run by TCRdb on the 5' RACE reads, yielding one entry per CDR3 protein. The sample records some 1.7 million distinct CDR3 sequences, under 30% being singletons. The specimen sequenced was blood. The receptor source for this set is a woman in her twenties or thirties in good health.

This clonotype was found a few times. The chain employs TRBV24-1 and TRBJ1-2, with D possibly being TRBD1 (6 bases). Trimming pared 2 bases from V and 1 base from J, leaving 10 bases between. CDR3 length equals 15 residues. CDR1 KGHDR and CDR2 SFDVKD come from the germline V gene. In nucleotides, the CDR3 is TGTGCCACCAGTGATTGGACAGCACATAACTATGGCTACACCTTC. Residues: CATSDWTAHNYGYTF.

The chain recombines TRBV20-1 with TRBJ2-3; TRBD1 aligns across 11 bases. V lost 3 bases, J lost 4 bases, and 3 bases stayed unmatched. The germline V gene encodes CDR1 DFQATT and CDR2 SNEGSKA (reference sequence). This CDR3 spans 14 amino acids. As DNA, the CDR3 is TGCAGTGCTAGCGGACAGGGGGCACCAGATACGCAGTATTTT. Protein: CSASGQGAPDTQYF.

The sample holds a few counts of this clonotype. The V gene is TRBV12-3 or TRBV12-4, the J gene TRBJ2-7; 11 bases map to TRBD1. Unmatched junction bases numbered 7, after V lost 5 bases and J lost 7 bases. CDR3 length equals 14 residues. The CDR3 loop reads CASSPIGTGGEQYF. In DNA form, the CDR3 reads TGTGCCAGCAGTCCAATTGGGACAGGGGGGGAGCAGTACTTC.

The genes are TRBV12-3 or TRBV12-4 and TRBJ2-5; D might be TRBD1 or TRBD2, each matching 6 bases. The CDR3 length is 17 residues. Deletions cut 4 bases from V and 7 bases from J, with 25 bases between. The chain's CDR3 is CASSSGLSSGAGGTQYF. CDR3 bases: TGTGCCAGCAGTTCAGGATTAAGCTCGGGGGCCGGGGGGACCCAGTACTTC.

The chain employs TRBV9 and TRBJ2-7; D gene unclear. There are 15 residues in the CDR3. V shed 0 bases and J shed 5 bases, with 15 bases lying between them. Germline-derived CDR1 and CDR2 are SGDLS and YYNGEE. The CDR3 is CASSVAPSAGNEQYF. Written as DNA, the CDR3 is TGTGCCAGCAGCGTAGCTCCTTCTGCTGGTAACGAGCAGTACTTC.